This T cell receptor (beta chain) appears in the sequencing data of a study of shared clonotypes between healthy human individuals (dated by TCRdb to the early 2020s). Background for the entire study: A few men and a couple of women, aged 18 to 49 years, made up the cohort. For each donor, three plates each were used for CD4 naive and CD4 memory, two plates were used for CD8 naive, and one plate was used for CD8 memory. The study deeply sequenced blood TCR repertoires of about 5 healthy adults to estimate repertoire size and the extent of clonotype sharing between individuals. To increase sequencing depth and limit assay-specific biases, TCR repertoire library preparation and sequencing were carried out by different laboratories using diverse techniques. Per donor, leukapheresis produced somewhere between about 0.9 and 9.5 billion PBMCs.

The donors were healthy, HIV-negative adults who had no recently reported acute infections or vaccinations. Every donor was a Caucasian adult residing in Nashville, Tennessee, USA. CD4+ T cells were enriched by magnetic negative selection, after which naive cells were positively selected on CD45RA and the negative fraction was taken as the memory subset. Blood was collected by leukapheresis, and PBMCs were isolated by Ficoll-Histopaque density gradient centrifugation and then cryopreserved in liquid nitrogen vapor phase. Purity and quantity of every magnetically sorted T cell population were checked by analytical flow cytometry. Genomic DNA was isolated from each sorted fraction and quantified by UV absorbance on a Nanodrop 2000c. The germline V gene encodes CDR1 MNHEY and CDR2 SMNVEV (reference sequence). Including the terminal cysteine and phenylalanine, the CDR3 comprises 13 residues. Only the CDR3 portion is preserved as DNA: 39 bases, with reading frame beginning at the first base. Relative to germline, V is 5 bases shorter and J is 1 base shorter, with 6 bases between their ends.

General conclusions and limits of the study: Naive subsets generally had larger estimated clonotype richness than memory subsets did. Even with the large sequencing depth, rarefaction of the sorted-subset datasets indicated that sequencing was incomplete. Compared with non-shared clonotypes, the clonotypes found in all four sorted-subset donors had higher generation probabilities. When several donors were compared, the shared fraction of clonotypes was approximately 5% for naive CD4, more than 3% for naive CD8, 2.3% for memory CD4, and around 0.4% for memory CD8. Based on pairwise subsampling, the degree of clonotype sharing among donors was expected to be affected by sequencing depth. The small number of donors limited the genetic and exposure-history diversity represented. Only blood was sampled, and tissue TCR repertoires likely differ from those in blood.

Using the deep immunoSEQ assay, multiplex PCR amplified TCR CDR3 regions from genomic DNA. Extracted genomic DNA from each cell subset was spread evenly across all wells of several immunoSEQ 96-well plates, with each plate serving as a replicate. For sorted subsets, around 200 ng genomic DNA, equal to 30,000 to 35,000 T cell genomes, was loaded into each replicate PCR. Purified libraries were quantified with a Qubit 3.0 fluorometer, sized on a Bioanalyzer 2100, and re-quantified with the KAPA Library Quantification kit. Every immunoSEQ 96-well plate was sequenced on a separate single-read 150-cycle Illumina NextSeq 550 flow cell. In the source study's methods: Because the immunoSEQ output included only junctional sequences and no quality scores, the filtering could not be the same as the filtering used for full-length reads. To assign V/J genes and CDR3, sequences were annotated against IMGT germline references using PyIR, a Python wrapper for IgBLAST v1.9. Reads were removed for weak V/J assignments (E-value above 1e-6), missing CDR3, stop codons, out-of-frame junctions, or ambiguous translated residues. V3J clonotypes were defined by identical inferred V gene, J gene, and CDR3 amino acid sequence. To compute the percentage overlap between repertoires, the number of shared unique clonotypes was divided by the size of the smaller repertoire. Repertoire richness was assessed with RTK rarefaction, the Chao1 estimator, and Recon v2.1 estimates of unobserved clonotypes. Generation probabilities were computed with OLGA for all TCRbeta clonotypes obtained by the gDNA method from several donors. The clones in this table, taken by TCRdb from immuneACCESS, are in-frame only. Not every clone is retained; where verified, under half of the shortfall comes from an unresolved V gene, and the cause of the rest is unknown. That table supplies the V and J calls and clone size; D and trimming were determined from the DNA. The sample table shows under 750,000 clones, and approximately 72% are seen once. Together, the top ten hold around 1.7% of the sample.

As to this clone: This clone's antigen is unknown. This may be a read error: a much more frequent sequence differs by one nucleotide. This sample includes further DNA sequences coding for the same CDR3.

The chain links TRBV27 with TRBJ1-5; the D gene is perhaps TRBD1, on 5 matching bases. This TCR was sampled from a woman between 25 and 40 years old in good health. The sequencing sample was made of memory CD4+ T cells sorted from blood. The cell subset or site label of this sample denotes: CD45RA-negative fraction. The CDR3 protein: CASSRDSNQPQHF. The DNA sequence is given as TGTGCCAGCAGTCGGGACAGCAATCAGCCCCAGCATTTT.